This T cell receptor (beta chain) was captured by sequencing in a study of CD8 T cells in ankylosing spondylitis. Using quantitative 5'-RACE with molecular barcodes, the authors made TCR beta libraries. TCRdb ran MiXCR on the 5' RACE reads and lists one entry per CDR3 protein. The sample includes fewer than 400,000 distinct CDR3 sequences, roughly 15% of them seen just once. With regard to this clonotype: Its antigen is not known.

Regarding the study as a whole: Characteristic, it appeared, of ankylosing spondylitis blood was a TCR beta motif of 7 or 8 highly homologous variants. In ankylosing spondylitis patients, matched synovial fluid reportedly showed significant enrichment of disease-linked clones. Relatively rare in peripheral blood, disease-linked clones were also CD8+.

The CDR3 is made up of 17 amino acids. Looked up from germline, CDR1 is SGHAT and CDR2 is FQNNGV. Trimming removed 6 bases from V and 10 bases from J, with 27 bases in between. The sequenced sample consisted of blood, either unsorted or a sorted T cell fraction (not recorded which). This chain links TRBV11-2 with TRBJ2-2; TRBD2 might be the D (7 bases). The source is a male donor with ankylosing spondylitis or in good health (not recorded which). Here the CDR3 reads CASRREARGPPGEELFF. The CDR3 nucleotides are TGTGCCAGCAGGCGCGAAGCGCGGGGGCCACCGGGGGAGGAGCTGTTTTTT.